The source of this T cell receptor (beta chain) is a study of OX40 agonist ivuxolimab in advanced cancers. On the study more broadly: Partial responses occurred in Three dose-escalation patients, one with hepatocellular carcinoma and two with cutaneous melanoma.

The method was immunoSEQ multiplex PCR; TCRdb's version includes in-frame clones alone and lacks a portion of them. Here the sample spans approximately 22,000 clones, over 80% being singletons. The sample was CD4+ or CD8+ T cells sorted from blood, taken in a trial of the OX40 agonist ivuxolimab. The receptor comes from an adult with an advanced solid tumor such as melanoma, head and neck, liver or kidney cancer.

CDR3 bases: TGTGCCAGCAGCCAACGGGACGGGACCGGGGAGCTGTTTTTT. Protein sequence: CASSQRDGTGELFF. The chain combines TRBV5-4 with TRBJ2-2; perhaps D is TRBD1 or TRBD2 (5 bases each). Germline V gives CDR1 SGHNT, CDR2 YYREEE (reference sequence). The CDR3 is made up of 14 amino acids. V was shortened by 4 bases and J by 5 bases, with 12 bases between the two germline ends.